This TCR beta chain stems from a study of response to subunit inactivated influenza vaccine. Study-level results: The authors put forward the suggestion that each seasonal influenza vaccination may bring in only a limited number of new T cells.

In TCRdb, the RT-PCR reads were re-called with MiXCR into one record per CDR3 protein. This sample yields around 490,000 distinct CDR3 sequences, of which under 9% are seen a single time; under 15% belongs to the top ten. The CDR3 runs to 14 residues. Germline CDR1 LGHDT, CDR2 YNNKEL (reference sequence). This clonotype was counted many times. Its target is unknown. This TCR derives from a man in his fifties or sixties who received an inactivated influenza vaccine. The rearrangement uses TRBV3-1 and TRBJ1-1; D may be TRBD1 (6 bases). Material: PBMCs from blood, obtained about 24 months after vaccination. CDR3 loop: CAARARGENTEAFF. The CDR3 nucleotides are TGTGCAGCCCGGGCTAGGGGGGAGAACACTGAAGCTTTCTTT.